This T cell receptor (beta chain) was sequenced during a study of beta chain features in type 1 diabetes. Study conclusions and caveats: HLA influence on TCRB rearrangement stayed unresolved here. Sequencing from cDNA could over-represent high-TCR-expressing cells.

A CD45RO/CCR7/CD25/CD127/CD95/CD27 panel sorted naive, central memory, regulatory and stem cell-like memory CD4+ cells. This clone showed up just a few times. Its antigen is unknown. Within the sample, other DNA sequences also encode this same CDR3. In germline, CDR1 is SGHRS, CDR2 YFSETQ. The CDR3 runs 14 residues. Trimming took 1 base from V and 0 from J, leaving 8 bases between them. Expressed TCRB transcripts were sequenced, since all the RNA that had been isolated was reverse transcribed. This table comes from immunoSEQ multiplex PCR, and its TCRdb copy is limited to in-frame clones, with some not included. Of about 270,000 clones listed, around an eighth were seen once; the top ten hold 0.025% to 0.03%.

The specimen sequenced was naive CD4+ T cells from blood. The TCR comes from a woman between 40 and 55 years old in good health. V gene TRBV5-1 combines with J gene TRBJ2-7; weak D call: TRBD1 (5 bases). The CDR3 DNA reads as TGCGCCAGCAGCTTGCAGGGAAGCTCCTACGAGCAGTACTTC. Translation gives CASSLQGSSYEQYF.